This record concerns one T cell receptor beta chain sequence. Its specificity is unknown. Sequencing used immunoSEQ multiplex PCR; TCRdb keeps in-frame clones, though not all of them. The profile shows about 600,000 clones, over 95% of them singletons. This specimen belongs to a study of shared clonotypes between healthy human individuals. CD8 cells classed as naive were CD45RO-negative and positively selected for CCR7, excluding terminally differentiated effector memory CD45RA+ cells. Findings and limits, study-wide: For naive CD4 cells, around 5% of clonotypes were shared across a handful of donors. Generation probability values for non-shared clonotypes were lower than those for clonotypes shared by all four donors.

The ends lost 5 bases at V and 6 bases at J; junction bases unmatched: 10. Germline-derived CDR1 and CDR2 are PRHDT and FYEKMQ (reference sequence). The CDR3 runs to 17 residues. This chain uses TRBV13 with TRBJ2-1; 13 bases match TRBD2. This receptor was identified in a woman aged 25 to 45 in good health. The specimen sequenced was naive CD8+ T cells sorted from blood. CDR3 bases: TGTGCCAGCAGCCCTACTAGCGGGAGGGGTTCTCCCAATGAGCAGTTCTTC. It specifies CASSPTSGRGSPNEQFF.